These 18 T cell receptor beta chains were sequenced from one sample in a study of cytomegalovirus exposure and HLA in healthy donors. The PCR was carried out with 60 Vbeta primers and 13 Jbeta primers. TCRdb's copy holds only in-frame clones and misses some; the assay was immunoSEQ multiplex PCR. Of roughly 150,000 clones listed, about two thirds are singletons. Sequenced input: PBMCs. All receptors derive from a woman between 18 and 29 years old in good health and CMV-seronegative.

This clone was seen a single time. This sequence joins TRBV6-5 and TRBJ1-5, with D unclear. Trimming took off 3 bases at V and 3 bases at J, with 9 bases between the two ends. This CDR3 contains 14 residues. Germline V CDR1 and CDR2: MNHEY, SVGAGI. The CDR3 loop is CASSYGQYNQPQHF. In DNA, the CDR3 is TGTGCCAGCAGTTATGGCCAGTACAATCAGCCCCAGCATTTT.

This rearrangement joins TRBV19 to TRBJ2-1, with 14 bases identical to TRBD2. The V gene's germline CDR1 is LNHDA and CDR2 SQIVND (reference sequence). The V and J ends lost 4 bases and 4 bases, in that order; junction bases with no gene match: 6. There are 17 residues in the CDR3. The CDR3 DNA is TGTGCCAGTAGTACAAGACTAGCGGGAGGGGGGTACAATGAGCAGTTCTTC. As protein: CASSTRLAGGGYNEQFF.

The rearrangement uses TRBV7-9 and TRBJ2-7, with 7 bases matching TRBD1. The CDR3 totals 14 residues. The V and J ends lost 4 bases and 1 base, in that order; junction bases with no gene match: 4. Per the germline V gene, CDR1 is SEHNR and CDR2 is FQNEAQ (reference sequence). CDR3 DNA sequence: TGTGCCAGCAGCTCCCGACAGGGTTCCTACGAGCAGTACTTC. Protein product: CASSSRQGSYEQYF.

The genes are TRBV27 and TRBJ2-7; TRBD1 aligns across 9 bases. Losses at the gene ends were 5 bases for V and 0 bases for J; bases not matched to a gene: 5. Germline loops: CDR1 MNHEY, CDR2 SMNVEV (reference sequence). This CDR3 comprises 15 residues. CDR3 loop: CASSLNRGPSYEQYF. CDR3 DNA sequence: TGTGCCAGCAGTCTTAACAGGGGGCCCTCCTACGAGCAGTACTTC.

This clone appeared a few times. This chain joins TRBV7-9 and TRBJ1-1, with 7 bases aligning to TRBD1. There are 13 residues in the CDR3. Trimming at V came to 5 bases and at J to 6 bases, leaving 6 bases not matched to a gene. From germline, CDR1 is SEHNR and CDR2 FQNEAQ (reference sequence). In nucleotides, the CDR3 is TGTGCCAGCAGCGGGACAGCTGCCGCTGAAGCTTTCTTT. Protein product: CASSGTAAAEAFF.

The table lists this clone with a count of one. J is TRBJ2-2 and V is TRBV11-2; TRBD1 aligns across 7 bases. The CDR3 loop spans 13 amino acids. CDR1 and CDR2 (germline): SGHAT, FQNNGV. The J segment lost 5 bases and the V segment lost 6 bases, leaving 3 bases of the junction unmatched. CDR3 loop: CASRRRGTGELFF. The CDR3 DNA sequence: TGTGCCAGCAGGCGCAGGGGGACCGGGGAGCTGTTTTTT. The full variable domain, completed using reference TRBV11-2 and TRBJ2-2, is EAGVAQSPRYKIIEKRQSVAFWCNPISGHATLYWYQQILGQGPKLLIQFQNNGVVDDSQLPKDRFSAERLKGVDSTLKIQPAKLEDSAVYLCASRRRGTGELFFGEGSRLTVL.

This rearrangement joins TRBV23-1 to TRBJ2-7, with TRBD2 as a possible D gene (5 bases). TRBV23-1 is designated an ORF whose function remains uncertain. CDR3 length equals 16 residues. V was trimmed by 4 bases and J by 1 base, leaving 17 bases between them. CDR3 nucleotides: TGCGCCAGCAGTCGCCAGAGGGCATCCCCTTCCTACGAGCAGTACGTC. Residues: CASSRQRASPSYEQYV.

This chain links TRBV7-2 with TRBJ2-1, with a possible D match to TRBD1 (5 bases). V was trimmed by 8 bases and J by 6 bases, leaving 14 bases between them. Germline V gene sequence: CDR1 SGHTA, CDR2 FQGNSA. The CDR3 is made up of 13 amino acids. CDR3 sequence reads: CASSLGLVNEQFF. The DNA for the CDR3 is TGTGCCAGCTCACTGGGGCTAGTCAATGAGCAGTTCTTC. Filled out from reference TRBV7-2 and TRBJ2-1, the complete variable domain reads GAGVSQSPSNKVTEKGKDVELRCDPISGHTALYWYRQSLGQGLEFLIYFQGNSAPDKSGLPSDRFSAERTGGSVSTLTIQRTQQEDSAVYLCASSLGLVNEQFFGPGTRLTVL.

This clone appeared a few times. The V and J genes are TRBV12-5 and TRBJ2-7, with TRBD2 matching 15 bases. CDR3 length equals 18 residues. The junction had 11 bases not matched to a gene; V was cut back by 1 base and J by 7 bases. Germline V gene data show CDR1 as LGHNT and CDR2 as FRNRAP. CDR3 DNA: TGTGCTAGTGGTTTGGACACCGGACTAGCGGGAGGGCCAGTAGAGCAGTACGTC. This codes for CASGLDTGLAGGPVEQYV.

This chain links TRBV4-1 with TRBJ2-5; TRBD2 matches 14 bases. Germline V CDR1 and CDR2: MGHRA, YSYEKL. V gave up 1 base and J gave up 2 bases; unmatched junction bases: 0. This CDR3 region has 16 residues. CDR3 sequence reads: CASSQGLAGGQETQYF. CDR3 sequence (DNA): TGCGCCAGCAGCCAAGGACTAGCGGGGGGGCAAGAGACCCAGTACTTC.

CDR3 sequence: CASSQDEYPTEAFF. The DNA of the CDR3 is TGTGCCAGCAGCCAAGATGAGTACCCAACCGAAGCTTTCTTT. J is TRBJ1-1 and V is TRBV4-2; D remains unclear. The CDR3 sequence is 14 residues long. V was cut by 0 bases and J by 8 bases, with 13 bases left in between. Germline values: CDR1 LGHNA, CDR2 YNFKEQ.

The V and J genes are TRBV28 and TRBJ1-6; 9 nucleotides align to TRBD1. CDR1 MDHEN and CDR2 SYDVKM come from the germline V gene. The length of the CDR3 is 13 residues. The V and J ends lost 7 bases and 9 bases, in that order; junction bases with no gene match: 4. DNA for the CDR3: TGTGCCAGCACGGGGACAGGGAGTTCACCCCTCCACTTT. Translating it yields CASTGTGSSPLHF.

The chain is built from TRBV5-1 and TRBJ1-1; possible D gene TRBD1, 5 bases. V was clipped by 3 bases and J by 7 bases, with 16 bases between them. Germline loops: CDR1 SGHRS, CDR2 YFSETQ. The CDR3 extends over 14 amino acids. The CDR3 loop reads CASSSQGALFEAFF. CDR3 in DNA: TGCGCCAGCAGCTCCCAAGGGGCTCTCTTTGAAGCTTTCTTT.

The chain uses TRBV20-1 and TRBJ2-1; a possible D gene is TRBD2 (7 bases). Between the trimmed V and J ends, which lost 3 bases and 10 bases, there was a span of 10 bases. The germline V gene has CDR1 DFQATT and CDR2 SNEGSKA (reference sequence). This CDR3 is built from 11 residues. CDR3 nucleotides: TGCAGTGCTAGTGGCGGGGGCGAGCAGTTCTTC. Its translation: CSASGGGEQFF.

This clone was observed once. The CDR3 is CASSLYQYNSDGYTF. The DNA for the CDR3 is TGCGCCAGCAGCTTGTACCAATATAACAGTGATGGCTACACCTTC. The chain uses TRBV5-1 and TRBJ1-2; D remains unclear. The germline V gene encodes CDR1 SGHRS and CDR2 YFSETQ. Trimming stripped 1 base from V and 6 bases from J, with 16 bases between. The CDR3 length is 15 residues.

The gene calls are TRBV6-5 and TRBJ2-7, with 9 bases identical to TRBD1. The CDR3 totals 14 residues. Germline V lookup: CDR1 MNHEY, CDR2 SVGAGI. With 6 bases clipped from V and 2 bases from J, the junction kept 5 bases outside the gene matches. The CDR3 DNA is TGTGCCAGCAGACGGGGACAGGGACCCTACGAGCAGTACTTC. It specifies CASRRGQGPYEQYF.

This rearrangement joins TRBV5-8 to TRBJ1-2; D might be TRBD1 (5 bases). This CDR3 contains 13 residues. V dropped 4 bases and J dropped 0 bases, with 7 bases sitting between them. The germline V gene has CDR1 SGHTS and CDR2 YDEGEE. CDR3 in amino acids: CASSRTPNYGYTF. The CDR3 coding sequence is TGTGCCAGCAGCCGGACACCTAACTATGGCTACACCTTC.

This clone was detected a few times. The chain recombines TRBV20-1 with TRBJ2-7; possibly TRBD1 for D (5 bases). Trimming took off 5 bases at V and 6 bases at J, with 11 bases between the two ends. CDR3 length equals 11 residues. Per germline, CDR1 DFQATT and CDR2 SNEGSKA (reference sequence). Written as DNA, the CDR3 is TGCAGTGCTCCGTTCCAGGGCGAGCAGTACGTC. Its protein is CSAPFQGEQYV.